Listed below are T cell receptor beta chains from one sample, sequenced in a study of response to subunit inactivated influenza vaccine. TCRdb re-analysed the RT-PCR reads in MiXCR, keeping a single row per CDR3 protein. The table has 600,000 to 850,000 distinct CDR3 sequences, around 15% seen once. Sequencing was performed on PBMCs from blood, taken around two weeks before vaccination. Receptors originate from a man aged 50 or older who received an inactivated influenza vaccine. CDR3s leave out the opening cysteine and the closing phenylalanine or tryptophan. The order of the fields is CDR3 protein, J gene, V gene, clone size. Size is stated for part of the rows, as once, few or many counts, or as a class when the clone is expanded.

ASSLGRRWAEAF TRBJ1-1 TRBV28 -
ASSQDHREQRF TRBJ1-1 TRBV3-1 many
ASRLTDGIYGYT TRBJ1-2 TRBV6-2/TRBV6-3 few
ASSHYRDRADTQY TRBJ2-3 TRBV3-1 -
SVGQGAYGMAKNIQY TRBJ2-4 TRBV29-1 many
ASSSGRSYNEQF TRBJ2-1 TRBV28 few
ASSPPGDTDTQY TRBJ2-3 TRBV4-1 few
ASSRADTEAF TRBJ1-1 TRBV7-8 many
ASSLDPGTSGGRSQY TRBJ2-3 TRBV28 many
SAIEFAGSSYEQY TRBJ2-7 TRBV20-1 -
ASSFSSGDTYNEQF TRBJ2-1 TRBV5-1 -
AISELGGGPYEQY TRBJ2-7 TRBV10-3 few
SANTGTSPSDEQF TRBJ2-1 TRBV20-1 -
SAQDNYEQY TRBJ2-7 TRBV20-1 many
ASRGGTGAFGELF TRBJ2-2 TRBV28 few
ASLSLAGTDTQY TRBJ2-3 TRBV28 -